The rows below give T cell receptor beta chains drawn from one sample of a study of tumor-infiltrating lymphocytes in glioblastoma multiforme. MiXCR, applied by TCRdb to the multiplex PCR reads, yields one record per CDR3 protein. Of about 9,600 distinct CDR3 sequences detected, just over 65% appear once; the ten largest clones hold roughly 51%. The material sequenced was brain tumor tissue. These TCRs come from a male donor with glioblastoma. The CDR3 runs from the conserved cysteine through the conserved F or W. The D gene is left open where the match is weak. For some rows the clone size is stated as once, few or many, or as a class when expanded; others skip it.

J,V,D,size,CDR3,DNA
TRBJ1-5,TRBV20-1,.,.,CSARDLQFHGSNQPQHF,TGCAGTGCTAGAGATCTACAGTTCCACGGTAGCAATCAGCCCCAGCATTTT
TRBJ2-5,TRBV20-1,.,.,CSASYVLGGSQETQYF,TGCAGTGCTAGCTACGTTTTAGGGGGGAGTCAAGAGACCCAGTACTTC
TRBJ2-5,TRBV20-1,TRBD2,.,CSAGMSGLAGAVGETQYF,TGCAGTGCTGGAATGTCGGGACTAGCGGGGGCAGTCGGGGAGACCCAGTACTTC
TRBJ2-1,TRBV20-1,.,.,CSARDPRTTYSKQFF,TGCAGTGCTAGAGATCCGCGGACTACCTACAGTAAGCAGTTCTTC
TRBJ1-6,TRBV5-1,.,.,CASSYGTGNNSPLHF,TGCGCCAGCAGCTACGGAACAGGGAACAATTCACCCCTCCACTTT
TRBJ2-1,TRBV20-1,.,.,CSAGQWGNEQFF,TGCAGTGCTGGTCAATGGGGCAATGAGCAGTTCTTC
TRBJ1-1,TRBV29-1,TRBD1,.,CSVEMGQRIIEAFF,TGCAGCGTTGAAATGGGACAGAGAATCATTGAAGCATTCTTT
TRBJ2-5,TRBV12-3/TRBV12-4,.,few,CACSFPGARPYF,TGTGCCTGCAGTTTCCCGGGGGCGCGTCCGTACTTC
TRBJ1-5,TRBV6-2/TRBV6-3,.,.,CACSTAPNTDTQHF,TGTGCCTGCAGCACGGCACCGAACACAGATACGCAGCATTTT
TRBJ2-3,TRBV10-2,.,.,CASSEVGAEADTQYF,TGCGCCAGCAGTGAGGTAGGGGCCGAGGCAGATACGCAGTATTTT
TRBJ2-1,TRBV5-6,TRBD2,.,CASSLYKLAGENEQFF,TGTGCCAGCAGCTTGTATAAGCTAGCGGGAGAAAATGAGCAGTTCTTC
TRBJ2-3,TRBV10-3,.,.,CALSETGQVGTDTQYF,TGTGCCCTCAGTGAGACGGGTCAAGTCGGGACAGATACGCAGTATTTT
TRBJ1-5,TRBV6-1,TRBD1,.,CASSWDRVQPQHF,TGTGCCAGCAGCTGGGACAGGGTTCAGCCCCAGCACTTT
TRBJ2-2,TRBV11-2,TRBD2,.,CASTPSFGQGLAVYTGELFF,TGTGCCAGCACCCCCTCATTCGGCCAAGGGCTAGCGGTATACACCGGGGAGCTATTCTTT
TRBJ2-3,TRBV20-1,TRBD1,once,CSALRGQGAGDTQYF,TGCAGTGCTCTCCGGGGCCAGGGGGCAGGAGATACGCAGTATTTT
TRBJ2-3,TRBV7-8,.,few,CTSIIIGTDTQYF,TGTACCAGCATCATTATAGGCACAGATACGCAGTATTTT
TRBJ1-1,TRBV5-5,.,.,CASSLDRVGRAFF,TGTGCCAGCAGCTTGGACAGGGTCGGACGGGCTTTCTTT